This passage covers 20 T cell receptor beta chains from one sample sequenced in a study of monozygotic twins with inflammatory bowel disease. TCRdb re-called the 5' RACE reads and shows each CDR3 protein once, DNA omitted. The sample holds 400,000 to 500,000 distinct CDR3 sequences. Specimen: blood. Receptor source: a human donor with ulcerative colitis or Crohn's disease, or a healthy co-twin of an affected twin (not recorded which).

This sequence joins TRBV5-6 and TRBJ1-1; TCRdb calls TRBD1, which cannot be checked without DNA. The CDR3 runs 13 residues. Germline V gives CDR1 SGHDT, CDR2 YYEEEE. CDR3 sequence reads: CASTSVGETEAFF.

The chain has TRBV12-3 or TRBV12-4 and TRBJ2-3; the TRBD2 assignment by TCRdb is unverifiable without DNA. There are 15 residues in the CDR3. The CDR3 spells CASSWTSGSTDTQYF.

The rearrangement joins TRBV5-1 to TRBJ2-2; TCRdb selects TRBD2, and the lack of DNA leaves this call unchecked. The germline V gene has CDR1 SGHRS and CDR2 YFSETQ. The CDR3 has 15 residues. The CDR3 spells CASSLDGGPTGELFF.

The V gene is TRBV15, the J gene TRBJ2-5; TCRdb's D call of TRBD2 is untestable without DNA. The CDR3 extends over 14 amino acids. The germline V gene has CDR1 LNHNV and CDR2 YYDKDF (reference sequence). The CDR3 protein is CATSRDSSGETQYF.

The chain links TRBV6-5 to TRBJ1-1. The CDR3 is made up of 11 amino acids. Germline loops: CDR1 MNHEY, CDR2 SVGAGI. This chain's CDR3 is CASSYGVEAFF.

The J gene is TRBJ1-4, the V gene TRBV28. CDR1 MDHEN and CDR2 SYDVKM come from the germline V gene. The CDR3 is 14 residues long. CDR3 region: CASSLGSRRPRLFF.

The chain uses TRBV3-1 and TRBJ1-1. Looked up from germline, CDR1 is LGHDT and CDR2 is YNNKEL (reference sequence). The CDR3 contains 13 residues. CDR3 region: CASSQVVNTEAFF.

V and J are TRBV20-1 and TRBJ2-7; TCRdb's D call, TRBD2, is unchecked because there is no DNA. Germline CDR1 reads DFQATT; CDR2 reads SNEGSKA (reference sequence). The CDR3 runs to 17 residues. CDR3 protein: CSARDEGGAGAYYEQYF.

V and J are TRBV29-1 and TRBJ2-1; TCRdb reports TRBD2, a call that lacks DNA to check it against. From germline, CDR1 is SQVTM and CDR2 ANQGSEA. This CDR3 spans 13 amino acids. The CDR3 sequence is CSVVGRVSYEQFF.

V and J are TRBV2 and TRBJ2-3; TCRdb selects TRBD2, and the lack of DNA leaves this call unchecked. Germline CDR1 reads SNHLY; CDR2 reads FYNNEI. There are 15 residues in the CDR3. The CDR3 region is CARGGKTSGERTQYF.

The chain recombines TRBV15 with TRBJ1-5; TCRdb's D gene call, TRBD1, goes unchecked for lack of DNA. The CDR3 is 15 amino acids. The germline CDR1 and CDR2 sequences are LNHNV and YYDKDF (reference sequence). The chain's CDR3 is CATSTQGGLNQPQHF.

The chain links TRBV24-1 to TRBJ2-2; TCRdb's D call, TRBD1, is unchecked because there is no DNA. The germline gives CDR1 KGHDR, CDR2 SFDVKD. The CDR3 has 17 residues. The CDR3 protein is CATSDLGTGPNTGELFF.

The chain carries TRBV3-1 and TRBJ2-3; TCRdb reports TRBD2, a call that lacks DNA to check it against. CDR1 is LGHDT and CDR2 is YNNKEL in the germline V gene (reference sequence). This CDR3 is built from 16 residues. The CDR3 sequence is CASSQGLADFTDTQYF.

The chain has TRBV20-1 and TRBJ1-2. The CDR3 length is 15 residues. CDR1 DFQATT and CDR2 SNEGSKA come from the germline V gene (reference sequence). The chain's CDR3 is CSARVPRKLNYGYTF.

This CDR3 is CASSVVPTSFQETQYF. This sequence joins TRBV9 and TRBJ2-5; the D gene TCRdb calls, TRBD2, cannot be checked with no DNA. In germline, CDR1 is SGDLS, CDR2 YYNGEE. The CDR3 runs to 16 residues.

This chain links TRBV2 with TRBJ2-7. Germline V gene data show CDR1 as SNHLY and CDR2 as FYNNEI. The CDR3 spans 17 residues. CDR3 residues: CASSVDNWEQDTYEQYF.

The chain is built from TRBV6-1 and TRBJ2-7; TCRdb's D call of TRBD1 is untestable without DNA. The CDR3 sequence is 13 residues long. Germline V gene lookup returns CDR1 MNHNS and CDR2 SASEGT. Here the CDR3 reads CAISGDSSYEQYF.

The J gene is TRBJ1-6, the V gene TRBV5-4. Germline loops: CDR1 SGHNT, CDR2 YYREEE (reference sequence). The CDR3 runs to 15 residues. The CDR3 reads CASSLVGERASPLHF. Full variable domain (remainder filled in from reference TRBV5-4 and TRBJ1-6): ETGVTQSPTHLIKTRGQQVTLRCSSQSGHNTVSWYQQALGQGPQFIFQYYREEENGRGNFPPRFSGLQFPNYSSELNVNALELDDSALYLCASSLVGERASPLHFGNGTRLTVT.

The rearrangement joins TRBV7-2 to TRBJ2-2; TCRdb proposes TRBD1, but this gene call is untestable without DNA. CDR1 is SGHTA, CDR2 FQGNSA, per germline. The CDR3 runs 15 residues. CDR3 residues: CASSPEGAVTGELFF.

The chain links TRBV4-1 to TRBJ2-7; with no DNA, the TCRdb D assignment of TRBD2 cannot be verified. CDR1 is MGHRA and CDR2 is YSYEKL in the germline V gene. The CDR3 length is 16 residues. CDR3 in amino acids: CASSLTPIGGLREQYF.